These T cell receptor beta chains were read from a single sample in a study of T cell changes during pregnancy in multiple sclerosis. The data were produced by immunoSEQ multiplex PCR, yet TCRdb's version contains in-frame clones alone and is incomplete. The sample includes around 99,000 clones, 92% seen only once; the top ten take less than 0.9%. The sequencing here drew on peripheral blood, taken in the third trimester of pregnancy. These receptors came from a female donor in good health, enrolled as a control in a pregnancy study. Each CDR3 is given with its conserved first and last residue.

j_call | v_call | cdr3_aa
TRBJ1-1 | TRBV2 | CASSVFQNTEAFF
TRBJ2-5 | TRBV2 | CASGRGSRETQYF
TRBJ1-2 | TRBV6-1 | CASRENREGGYTF
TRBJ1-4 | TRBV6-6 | CASSVGEVGEKLFF
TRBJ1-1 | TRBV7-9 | CASRSQTPPTEAFF
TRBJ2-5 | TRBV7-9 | CASGGRLQETQYF
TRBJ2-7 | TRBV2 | CASSVGSADITEQYF
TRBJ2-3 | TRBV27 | CASSPTLSYRVGTDTQYF
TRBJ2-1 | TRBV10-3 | CAISEERGFPYNEQFF
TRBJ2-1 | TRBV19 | CASSKGNEQFF
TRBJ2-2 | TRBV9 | CASSGSPEGRGNTGELFF
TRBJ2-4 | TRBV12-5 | CASGLVLKGRKNIQYF
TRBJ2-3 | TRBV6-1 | CASRDPHPPGDTQYF
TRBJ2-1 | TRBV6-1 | CASSEAGLPSYNEQFF
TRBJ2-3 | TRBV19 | CASSIIRSSDTQYF